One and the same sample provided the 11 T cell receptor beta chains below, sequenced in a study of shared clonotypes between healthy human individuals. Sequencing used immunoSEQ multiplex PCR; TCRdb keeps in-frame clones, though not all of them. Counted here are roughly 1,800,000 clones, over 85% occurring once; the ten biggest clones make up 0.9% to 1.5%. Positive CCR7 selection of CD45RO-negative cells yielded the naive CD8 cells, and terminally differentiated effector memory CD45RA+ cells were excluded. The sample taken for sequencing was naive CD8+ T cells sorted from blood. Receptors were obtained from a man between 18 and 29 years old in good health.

CDR3 region: CASSSRWTEVSYNSPLHF. The CDR3 DNA follows: TGCGCCAGCAGCTCGAGGTGGACGGAGGTCTCCTATAATTCACCCCTCCACTTT. This chain links TRBV4-1 with TRBJ1-6; D uncertain. The germline V gene has CDR1 MGHRA and CDR2 YSYEKL. Trimming stripped 5 bases from V and 0 bases from J, with 17 bases between. This CDR3 is 18 amino acids long.

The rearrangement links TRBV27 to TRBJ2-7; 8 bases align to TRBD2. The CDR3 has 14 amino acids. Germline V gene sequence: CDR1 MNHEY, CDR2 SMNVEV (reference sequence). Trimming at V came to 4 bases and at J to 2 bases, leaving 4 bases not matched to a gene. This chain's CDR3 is CASSYRAGAYEQYF. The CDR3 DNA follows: TGTGCCAGCAGTTATCGAGCGGGGGCCTACGAGCAGTACTTC.

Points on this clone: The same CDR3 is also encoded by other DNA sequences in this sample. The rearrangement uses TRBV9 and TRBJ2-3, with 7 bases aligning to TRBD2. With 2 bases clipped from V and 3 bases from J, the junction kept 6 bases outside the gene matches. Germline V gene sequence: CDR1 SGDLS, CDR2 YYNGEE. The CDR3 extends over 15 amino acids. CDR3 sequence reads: CASSVGGGYTDTQYF. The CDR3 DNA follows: TGTGCCAGCAGCGTCGGCGGGGGTTATACAGATACGCAGTATTTT.

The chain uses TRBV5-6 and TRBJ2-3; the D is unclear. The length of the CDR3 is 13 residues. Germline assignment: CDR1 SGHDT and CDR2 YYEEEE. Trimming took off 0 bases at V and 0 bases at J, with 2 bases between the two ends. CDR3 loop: CASSLASTDTQYF. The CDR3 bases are TGTGCCAGCAGCTTGGCTAGCACAGATACGCAGTATTTT. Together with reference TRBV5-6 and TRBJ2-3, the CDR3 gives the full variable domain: DAGVTQSPTHLIKTRGQQVTLRCSPKSGHDTVSWYQQALGQGPQFIFQYYEEEERQRGNFPDRFSGHQFPNYSSELNVNALLLGDSALYLCASSLASTDTQYFGPGTRLTVL.

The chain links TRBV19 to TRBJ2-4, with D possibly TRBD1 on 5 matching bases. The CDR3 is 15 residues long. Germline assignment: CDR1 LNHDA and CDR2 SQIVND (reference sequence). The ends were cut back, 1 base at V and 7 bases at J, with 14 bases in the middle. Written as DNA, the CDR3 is TGTGCCAGTAGTATAGTCCCAGGGAATTTGAACATTCAGTACTTC. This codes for CASSIVPGNLNIQYF.

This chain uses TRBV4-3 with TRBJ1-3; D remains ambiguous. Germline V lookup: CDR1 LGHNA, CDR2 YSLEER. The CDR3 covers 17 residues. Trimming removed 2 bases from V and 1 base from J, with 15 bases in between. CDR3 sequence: CASSQIVAEYSGNTIYF. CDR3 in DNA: TGCGCCAGCAGCCAAATTGTCGCAGAGTATTCTGGAAACACCATATATTTT.

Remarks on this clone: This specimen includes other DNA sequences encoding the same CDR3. CDR3 sequence: CASSLGGGGYTF. CDR3 sequence (DNA): TGTGCCAGCAGCTTGGGGGGTGGCGGCTACACCTTC. The J gene is TRBJ1-2, the V gene TRBV5-4; D remains ambiguous. CDR1 and CDR2 from the germline V gene are SGHNT and YYREEE (reference sequence). This CDR3 has 12 residues. V was pared by 0 bases and J by 8 bases, with 8 bases between.

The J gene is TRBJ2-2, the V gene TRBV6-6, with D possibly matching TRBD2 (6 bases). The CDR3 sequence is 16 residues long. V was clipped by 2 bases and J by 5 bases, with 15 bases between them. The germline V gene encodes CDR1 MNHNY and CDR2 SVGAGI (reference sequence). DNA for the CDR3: TGTGCCAGCAGTTACGGGCAAGGGGCGGGGACCGGGGAGCTGTTTTTT. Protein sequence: CASSYGQGAGTGELFF.

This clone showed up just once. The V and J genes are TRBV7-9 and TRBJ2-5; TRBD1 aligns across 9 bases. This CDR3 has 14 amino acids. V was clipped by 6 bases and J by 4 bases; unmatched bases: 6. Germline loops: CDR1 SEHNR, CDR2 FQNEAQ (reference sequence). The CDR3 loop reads CASSLIQGAETQYF. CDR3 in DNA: TGTGCCAGCAGTCTGATACAGGGGGCAGAGACCCAGTACTTC.

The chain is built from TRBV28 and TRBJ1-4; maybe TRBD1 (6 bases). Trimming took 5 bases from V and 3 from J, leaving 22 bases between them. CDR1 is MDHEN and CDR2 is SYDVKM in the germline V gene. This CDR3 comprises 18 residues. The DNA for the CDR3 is TGTGCCAGCAGTCTTAGGGGGTTGAAGTTTCGGGCTAATGAAAAACTGTTTTTT. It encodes CASSLRGLKFRANEKLFF.

CDR3 nucleotide sequence: TGTGCCAGCAGTTTATTTACGGGAGAAGATACGCAGTATTTT. Translated, it gives CASSLFTGEDTQYF. This chain connects TRBV27 to TRBJ2-3; a possible D gene is TRBD2 (6 bases). The CDR3 is 14 residues long. V was pared by 1 base and J by 5 bases, with 10 bases between. The V gene's germline CDR1 is MNHEY and CDR2 SMNVEV (reference sequence).